This TCR beta chain was sequenced during a study of shared clonotypes between healthy human individuals. Notes on the study in general: Clonotypes shared by all four sorted-subset donors had higher generation probabilities than non-shared clonotypes.

With regard to this clone: Its antigen is not known.

Germline V gene lookup returns CDR1 SGHTS and CDR2 YDEGEE. The CDR3 consists of 19 residues. The V segment lost 0 bases and the J segment 2 bases; nucleotides outside the gene matches: 16. Sequencing was performed with immunoSEQ multiplex PCR; in TCRdb, only in-frame clones are kept and a portion is missing. This table holds nearly 1 million clones, 60% to 85% found once. Subsets obtained from CD4+ cells comprised CD45RA+ naive and CD45RA-negative memory cells. This sequence originates from a man between 18 and 29 years old in good health. V is TRBV5-8 and J is TRBJ1-1, with 7 bases that match TRBD1. The sample consisted of memory CD4+ T cells sorted from blood. The sample's subset: CD45RA-negative fraction. The CDR3 region is CASSLVVRTGGGFNTEAFF. CDR3 bases: TGTGCCAGCAGCTTGGTGGTCCGGACAGGAGGGGGTTTTAACACTGAAGCTTTCTTT. Filled out from reference TRBV5-8 and TRBJ1-1, the complete variable domain reads EAGVTQSPTHLIKTRGQQATLRCSPISGHTSVYWYQQALGLGLQFLLWYDEGEERNRGNFPPRFSGRQFPNYSSELNVNALELEDSALYLCASSLVVRTGGGFNTEAFFGQGTRLTVV.